Sequencing of this TCR beta chain was carried out in a study of CD8 T cells in Susac syndrome. From blood CD8+ and CD4+ T cells, the TCR beta chain was sequenced. Negative isolation yielded CD8+ and CD4+ T cells; FACS enriched TEMRA cells. Random hexamers primed reverse transcription of about 0.5 to 1 ug RNA. Amplification of the TCR beta CDR3 was carried out by immunoSEQ multiplex PCR, which spanned a total of 54 Vbeta and 13 Jbeta segments. TCRdb independently ran MiXCR on the immunoSEQ multiplex PCR reads; one entry per CDR3 protein. The table has 400,000 to 550,000 distinct CDR3 sequences, 75% to 90% seen once. Study findings and constraints: That the number of individuals in its TCR sequencing and HLA analysis was relatively small was acknowledged by the study.

CDR1 SGHAT and CDR2 FQNNGV come from the germline V gene. V dropped 5 bases and J dropped 7 bases, with 17 bases sitting between them. The length of the CDR3 is 14 residues. A remark on this clonotype: Its specificity is not known.

The chain carries TRBV11-2 and TRBJ1-1; a weak D match, TRBD1 (5 bases). The sequencing sample was made of CD8+ T cells from PBMCs. The clonotype originates from a human donor with multiple sclerosis. In DNA, the CDR3 is TGTGCCAGCAGCGCCCTTATGGGGGTCCTTGAAGCTTTCTTT. Protein: CASSALMGVLEAFF.